The 14 T cell receptor beta chains below all came from one sample that was sequenced in a study of blood T cell repertoires in COVID-19. Clones were sequenced by immunoSEQ multiplex PCR, and TCRdb holds only the in-frame ones, with some missing. The sample has approximately 250,000 clones, about 87% seen once. The specimen was PBMCs or T cells enriched from blood (not recorded which). All receptors derive from a young woman with acute COVID-19.

CDR3 residues: CASKTGTHLPYEQYF. In DNA, the CDR3 is TGTGCCAGCAAGACAGGGACTCACCTTCCCTACGAGCAGTACTTC. The rearrangement uses TRBV6-5 and TRBJ2-7; possibly TRBD1 for D (7 bases). V was trimmed by 7 bases and J by 2 bases, leaving 18 bases between them. The CDR3 loop spans 15 amino acids. Germline CDR1 MNHEY, CDR2 SVGAGI.

The chain carries TRBV6-5 and TRBJ1-2; TRBD1 matches at 7 bases. In germline, CDR1 is MNHEY, CDR2 SVGAGI. This CDR3 comprises 12 residues. Trimming cost V 5 bases and J 8 bases; bases outside gene matches: 5. CDR3 coding DNA: TGTGCCAGCAGTCCTCAGGGGGGCGGCTACACCTTC. Translation gives CASSPQGGGYTF.

V gene TRBV19 combines with J gene TRBJ2-1; 9 bases fit TRBD2. Germline-derived CDR1 and CDR2 are LNHDA and SQIVND (reference sequence). J lost 1 base, V lost 10 bases, and 11 bases had no gene match. The CDR3 consists of 16 residues. This CDR3 reads CATTPRTSVSYNEQFF. The CDR3 nucleotides are TGTGCCACCACACCACGGACTAGCGTATCCTACAATGAGCAGTTCTTC. Supplemented by reference TRBV19 and TRBJ2-1, the full variable domain reads DGGITQSPKYLFRKEGQNVTLSCEQNLNHDAMYWYRQDPGQGLRLIYYSQIVNDFQKGDIAEGYSVSREKKESFPLTVTSAQKNPTAFYLCATTPRTSVSYNEQFFGPGTRLTVL.

V and J are TRBV28 and TRBJ1-1, with 8 positions matching TRBD1. This CDR3 region has 16 residues. Germline V gene sequence: CDR1 MDHEN, CDR2 SYDVKM. With V trimmed by 3 bases and J by 5 bases, 11 bases remained unmatched. The CDR3 region is CASSFPGTGKGTEAFF. The CDR3 nucleotides are TGTGCCAGCAGTTTCCCCGGGACAGGAAAAGGGACTGAAGCTTTCTTT.

This clone was found a few times. J is TRBJ1-5 and V is TRBV9; unclear D gene. CDR3 length: 15 amino acids. CDR1 and CDR2 (germline): SGDLS, YYNGEE. V lost 0 bases and J 0 bases, leaving 7 bases between the germline ends. CDR3 nucleotide sequence: TGTGCCAGCAGCGTAGGACCAGGTAGCAATCAGCCCCAGCATTTT. This gives the protein CASSVGPGSNQPQHF.

The chain employs TRBV29-1 and TRBJ2-1, with 10 bases matching TRBD2. The CDR3 is made up of 11 amino acids. CDR1 and CDR2 (germline): SQVTM, ANQGSEA. CDR3 residues: CGTSDGNEQFF. The CDR3 DNA is TGCGGGACTAGCGACGGCAATGAGCAGTTCTTC.

The CDR3 DNA follows: TGTGCCAGCAGCACCCAACAGGAACGTCCTGGAAACACCATATATTTT. Encoded protein: CASSTQQERPGNTIYF. The chain joins TRBV5-6 to TRBJ1-3, with D possibly matching TRBD1 (5 bases). Trimming cost V 4 bases and J 2 bases, with 16 bases left between them. CDR3 length: 16 amino acids. Germline loops: CDR1 SGHDT, CDR2 YYEEEE.

This sequence joins TRBV7-9 and TRBJ2-2, with D unclear. This CDR3 is 15 amino acids long. From germline, CDR1 is SEHNR and CDR2 FQNEAQ (reference sequence). V was cut by 0 bases and J by 9 bases, with 14 bases left in between. CDR3 amino acids: CASSLAEGELRELFF. CDR3 coding DNA: TGTGCCAGCAGCTTAGCGGAAGGAGAACTCAGGGAGCTGTTTTTT.

This rearrangement joins TRBV4-3 to TRBJ1-4; a possible D gene is TRBD1 (6 bases). The CDR3 has 15 residues. Trimming left V 3 bases short and J 7 bases short, with 15 bases between. Germline CDR1 and CDR2: LGHNA and YSLEER. The CDR3 region is CASSQAPGAGEKLFF. CDR3 DNA sequence: TGCGCCAGCAGCCAGGCGCCAGGGGCGGGTGAAAAACTGTTTTTT.

The chain combines TRBV5-1 with TRBJ1-3; 7 bases agree with TRBD1. Germline trimming cut 4 bases from V and 3 bases from J; bases unmatched to any gene: 13. Germline CDR1 SGHRS, CDR2 YFSETQ. The CDR3 runs to 17 residues. CDR3 sequence (DNA): TGCGCCAGCAGCCCCAACCCTACAGGGGCTGGTGGAAACACCATATATTTT. Its protein product is CASSPNPTGAGGNTIYF.

The chain has TRBV5-1 and TRBJ2-2; 8 bases agree with TRBD2. Germline V gene data show CDR1 as SGHRS and CDR2 as YFSETQ. The CDR3 is made up of 16 amino acids. V shed 0 bases and J 0 bases; nucleotides not matched to a gene: 1. As DNA, the CDR3 is TGCGCCAGCAGCTTGGAACTAGCGGCGAACACCGGGGAGCTGTTTTTT. Its protein is CASSLELAANTGELFF. The full variable domain, rest sourced from reference TRBV5-1 and TRBJ2-2, is KAGVTQTPRYLIKTRGQQVTLSCSPISGHRSVSWYQQTPGQGLQFLFEYFSETQRNKGNFPGRFSGRQFSNSRSEMNVSTLELGDSALYLCASSLELAANTGELFFGEGSRLTVL.

A remark on this clone: An end of the junction differs from the germline gene, which may be a read error. This specimen includes other DNA sequences encoding the same CDR3. The CDR3 loop is CASQPGTSGNSYNEQFF. CDR3 in DNA: TGCGCCAGTCAGCCCGGGACTAGCGGGAACTCCTACAATGAGCAGTTCTTC. The J gene is TRBJ2-1, the V gene TRBV19; 13 bases align to TRBD2. From germline, CDR1 is LNHDA and CDR2 SQIVND (reference sequence). This CDR3 contains 17 residues.

This chain uses TRBV19 with TRBJ2-1; D possibly corresponds to TRBD2 (6 bases). Per the germline V gene, CDR1 is LNHDA and CDR2 is SQIVND (reference sequence). V lost 7 bases and J lost 8, with 18 bases in between. There are 14 residues in the CDR3. CDR3: CASNGGTGWDEQFF. DNA for the CDR3: TGTGCCAGTAACGGCGGGACGGGTTGGGATGAGCAGTTCTTC. The full variable domain, rest sourced from reference TRBV19 and TRBJ2-1, is DGGITQSPKYLFRKEGQNVTLSCEQNLNHDAMYWYRQDPGQGLRLIYYSQIVNDFQKGDIAEGYSVSREKKESFPLTVTSAQKNPTAFYLCASNGGTGWDEQFFGPGTRLTVL.

This clone has only a few counts. V is TRBV4-1 and J is TRBJ2-7; perhaps TRBD2 as D (7 bases). The germline V and J ends were trimmed by 0 bases and 3 bases, with 12 bases remaining between them. The germline gives CDR1 MGHRA, CDR2 YSYEKL. The CDR3 consists of 15 residues. CDR3 nucleotides: TGCGCCAGCAGCCAAGATGGGGGCGGGAGCTACGAGCAGTACTTC. Its protein product is CASSQDGGGSYEQYF.